Following are 18 T cell receptor beta chains from one sample sequenced in a study of blood T cell repertoires in COVID-19. Sequenced by immunoSEQ multiplex PCR; TCRdb stores in-frame clones only, minus some. The sample lists some 320,000 clones, about 92% seen once, with roughly 2.6% in the top ten. Sequences were obtained from PBMCs or T cells enriched from blood (not recorded which). These receptor sequences come from a man in his sixties who had recovered from COVID-19.

The gene calls are TRBV4-3 and TRBJ1-2; the D is unclear. CDR1 and CDR2 (germline): LGHNA, YSLEER. This CDR3 is 16 amino acids long. Between the trimmed V and J ends, which lost 1 base and 0 bases, there was a span of 12 bases. The CDR3, as DNA: TGCGCCAGCAGCCAAGGAGTGGTGAAAGCTAACTATGGCTACACCTTC. Protein product: CASSQGVVKANYGYTF.

This clone was counted a few times. The V gene is TRBV7-3, the J gene TRBJ2-2; TRBD1 agrees at 7 bases. J was trimmed by 4 bases and V by 1 base; bases with no gene match: 6. Germline CDR1 and CDR2: SGHTA and FQGTGA. This CDR3 region has 16 residues. CDR3 coding DNA: TGTGCCAGCAGCTTAAGTGGGACAGTAGGCACCGGGGAGCTGTTTTTT. Encoded protein: CASSLSGTVGTGELFF.

The chain joins TRBV7-8 to TRBJ2-3, with TRBD2 identical over 7 bases. V shed 0 bases, J shed 2 bases, and the junction held 5 bases outside the gene matches. This CDR3 spans 16 amino acids. Germline V gene lookup returns CDR1 SGHVS and CDR2 FQNEAQ. Written as DNA, the CDR3 is TGTGCCAGCAGCTTAGCGCGGGGAGGGGACACAGATACGCAGTATTTT. This encodes CASSLARGGDTDTQYF.

This chain joins TRBV5-1 and TRBJ2-1, with D possibly TRBD2 on 6 matching bases. Trimming removed 3 bases from V and 8 bases from J, with 15 bases in between. CDR1 is SGHRS, CDR2 YFSETQ, per germline. This CDR3 is built from 14 residues. The CDR3 region has the DNA TGCGCCAGCAGCTCGGGACTGAATCCCGATGAGCAGTTCTTC. Translating it yields CASSSGLNPDEQFF. Full variable domain (rest looked up from reference TRBV5-1 and TRBJ2-1): KAGVTQTPRYLIKTRGQQVTLSCSPISGHRSVSWYQQTPGQGLQFLFEYFSETQRNKGNFPGRFSGRQFSNSRSEMNVSTLELGDSALYLCASSSGLNPDEQFFGPGTRLTVL.

The CDR3 DNA follows: TGTGCCAGCAGCTCCGGGACAGGTTTTTTCGAGCAGTACTTC. Amino acid sequence: CASSSGTGFFEQYF. The chain carries TRBV5-4 and TRBJ2-7; 8 positions agree with TRBD1. J gave up 6 bases and V 3 bases, and 8 bases lay outside the gene matches. This CDR3 has 14 residues. Germline V gives CDR1 SGHNT, CDR2 YYREEE (reference sequence).

The V gene is TRBV7-9, the J gene TRBJ1-3; TRBD1 is a possible D gene (5 bases). The CDR3 runs to 16 residues. Germline values: CDR1 SEHNR, CDR2 FQNEAQ (reference sequence). V dropped 5 bases and J dropped 3 bases, with 17 bases sitting between them. The DNA of the CDR3 is TGTGCCAGCAGCCCCCCGTCGGGGGTCTTTGGAAACACCATATATTTT. It is translated as CASSPPSGVFGNTIYF.

The gene calls are TRBV5-4 and TRBJ2-3; 8 bases align to TRBD1. V shed 10 bases and J 9 bases; nucleotides not matched to a gene: 19. The germline V gene encodes CDR1 SGHNT and CDR2 YYREEE (reference sequence). The CDR3 consists of 15 residues. In DNA, the CDR3 is TGTGCCGCCTCGAGCGGACAGGGACCACTCTCCACGCAGTATTTT. Its translation: CAASSGQGPLSTQYF.

This rearrangement joins TRBV6-5 to TRBJ2-3; TRBD1 might be the D (5 bases). The CDR3 is 15 residues long. The V gene's germline CDR1 is MNHEY and CDR2 SVGAGI. V gave up 5 bases and J gave up 2 bases, with 14 bases separating them. As DNA, the CDR3 is TGTGCCAGCAGTACACGGAAAGGGGTCACAGATACGCAGTATTTT. Translated: CASSTRKGVTDTQYF.

This chain links TRBV11-3 with TRBJ2-1; a weak D match, TRBD1 (6 bases). CDR3 length: 15 amino acids. Trimming shortened V by 5 bases and J by 13 bases, and 24 bases separated the two germline ends. Germline V gives CDR1 SGHNT, CDR2 YENEEA. CDR3 region: CASSDRRQAPIYQFF. CDR3 bases: TGTGCCAGCAGCGACCGCAGACAGGCCCCGATCTATCAGTTCTTC.

V usage is TRBV2 and J usage is TRBJ1-4; possible D gene TRBD1, 5 bases. CDR3 length equals 13 residues. V lost 4 bases and J 4 bases, leaving 7 bases between the germline ends. The germline V gene has CDR1 SNHLY and CDR2 FYNNEI. The CDR3, as DNA: TGTGCCAGCAGTGGCAGGGTTAATGAAAAACTGTTTTTT. Translation gives CASSGRVNEKLFF.

The chain recombines TRBV5-8 with TRBJ2-2; 9 positions match TRBD2. CDR1 is SGHTS and CDR2 is YDEGEE in the germline V gene. Germline trimming cut 5 bases from V and 2 bases from J; bases unmatched to any gene: 4. CDR3 size: 15 residues. The CDR3, as DNA: TGTGCCAGCAGGACGGGACTAGCTAACACCGGGGAGCTGTTTTTT. Amino acids: CASRTGLANTGELFF.

A single count supports this clone. The chain combines TRBV27 with TRBJ2-1; 8 bases align to TRBD1. J lost 2 bases, V lost 5 bases, and 8 bases had no gene match. Germline V CDR1 and CDR2: MNHEY, SMNVEV (reference sequence). The length of the CDR3 is 16 residues. The CDR3 coding sequence is TGTGCCAGCAGTCCAACCCCGACAGGGGCCTACAATGAGCAGTTCTTC. Translated: CASSPTPTGAYNEQFF.

The chain joins TRBV4-1 to TRBJ1-5; possible D gene TRBD1, 5 bases. Trimming stripped 0 bases from V and 7 bases from J, with 16 bases between. The CDR3 length is 16 residues. Germline CDR1 MGHRA, CDR2 YSYEKL. The CDR3, as DNA: TGCGCCAGCAGCCAAGATCAGGGCCAGAACGGGCAGCCCCAGCATTTT. The encoded protein is CASSQDQGQNGQPQHF.

This CDR3 reads CASSPRDNSPLHF. As DNA, the CDR3 is TGTGCCAGCTCACCCCGAGATAATTCACCCCTCCACTTT. The chain links TRBV18 to TRBJ1-6; D uncertain. The V gene lost 3 bases and the J gene lost 5 bases, with 5 bases spanning the gap. Germline CDR1 reads KGHSH; CDR2 reads LQKENI. The length of the CDR3 is 13 residues.

The J gene is TRBJ1-2, the V gene TRBV27; a weak D match, TRBD1 (6 bases). CDR3 length: 12 amino acids. Germline V lookup: CDR1 MNHEY, CDR2 SMNVEV (reference sequence). V was clipped by 4 bases and J by 5 bases, with 8 bases between them. CDR3: CASSSTGYGYTF. CDR3 DNA: TGTGCCAGCAGTTCAACAGGGTATGGCTACACCTTC.

This sequence joins TRBV27 and TRBJ1-1; a possible D gene is TRBD1 (6 bases). The ends were cut back, 4 bases at V and 5 bases at J, with 17 bases in the middle. The CDR3 totals 15 residues. CDR1 MNHEY and CDR2 SMNVEV come from the germline V gene (reference sequence). CDR3 in DNA: TGTGCCAGCAGTTCGGGGGGGGCTGGAGGTACTGAAGCTTTCTTT. Protein product: CASSSGGAGGTEAFF.

The chain employs TRBV20-1 and TRBJ2-1; maybe TRBD1 (5 bases). Germline CDR1 and CDR2: DFQATT and SNEGSKA (reference sequence). Trimming cost V 3 bases and J 7 bases, with 19 bases left between them. The CDR3 contains 15 residues. The CDR3 coding sequence is TGCAGTGCTAGTTTTATGCAGCGCCAGGGAAATGAGCAGTTCTTC. Translation: CSASFMQRQGNEQFF.

The V call is TRBV12-3 or TRBV12-4, the J call TRBJ2-2; maybe TRBD2 (5 bases). The CDR3 covers 13 residues. V dropped 5 bases and J dropped 3 bases, with 7 bases sitting between them. Here the CDR3 reads CASSPGYTGELFF. The CDR3 DNA follows: TGTGCCAGCAGTCCGGGGTACACCGGGGAGCTGTTTTTT.